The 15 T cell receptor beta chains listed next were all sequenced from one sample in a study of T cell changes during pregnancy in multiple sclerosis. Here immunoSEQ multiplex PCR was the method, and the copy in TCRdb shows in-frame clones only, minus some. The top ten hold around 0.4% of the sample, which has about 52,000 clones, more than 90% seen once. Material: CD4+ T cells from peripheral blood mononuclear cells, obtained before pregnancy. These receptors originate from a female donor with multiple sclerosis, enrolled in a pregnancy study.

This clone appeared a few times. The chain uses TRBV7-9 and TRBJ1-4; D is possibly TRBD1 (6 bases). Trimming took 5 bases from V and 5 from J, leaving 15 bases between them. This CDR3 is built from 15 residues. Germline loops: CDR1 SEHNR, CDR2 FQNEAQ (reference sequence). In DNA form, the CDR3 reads TGTGCCAGCAGCATGGGGGGGCAATGGAATGAAAAACTGTTTTTT. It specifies CASSMGGQWNEKLFF.

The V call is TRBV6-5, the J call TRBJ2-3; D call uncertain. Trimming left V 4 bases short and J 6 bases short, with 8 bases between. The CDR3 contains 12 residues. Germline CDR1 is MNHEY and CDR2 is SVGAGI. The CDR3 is CASSFGWDTQYF. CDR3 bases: TGTGCCAGCAGTTTCGGGTGGGATACGCAGTATTTT.

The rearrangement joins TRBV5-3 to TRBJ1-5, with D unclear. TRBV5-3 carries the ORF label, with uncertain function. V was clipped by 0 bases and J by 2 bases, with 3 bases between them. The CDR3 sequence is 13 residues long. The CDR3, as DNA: TGTGCCAGAAGCTTGGCTGGCAATCAGCCCCAGCATTTT. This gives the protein CARSLAGNQPQHF.

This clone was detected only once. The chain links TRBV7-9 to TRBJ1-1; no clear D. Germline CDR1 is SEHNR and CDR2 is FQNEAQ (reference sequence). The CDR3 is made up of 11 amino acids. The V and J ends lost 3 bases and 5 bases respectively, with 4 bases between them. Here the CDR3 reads CASSFITEAFF. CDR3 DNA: TGTGCCAGCAGCTTTATAACTGAAGCTTTCTTT.

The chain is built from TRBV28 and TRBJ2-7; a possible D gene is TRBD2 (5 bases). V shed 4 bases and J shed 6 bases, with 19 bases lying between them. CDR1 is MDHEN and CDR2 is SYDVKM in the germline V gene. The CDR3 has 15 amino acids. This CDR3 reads CASSSPDSRRGEQYF. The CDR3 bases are TGTGCCAGCAGTTCCCCCGACTCCCGCCGGGGCGAGCAGTACTTC.

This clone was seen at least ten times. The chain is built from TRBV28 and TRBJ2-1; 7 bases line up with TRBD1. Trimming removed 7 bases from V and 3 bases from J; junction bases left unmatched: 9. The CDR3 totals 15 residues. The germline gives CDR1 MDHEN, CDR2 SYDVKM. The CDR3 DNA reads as TGTGCCAGCACCCTCAAGGGGGACAGCTACAATGAGCAGTTCTTC. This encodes CASTLKGDSYNEQFF. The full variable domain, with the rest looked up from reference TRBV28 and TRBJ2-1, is DVKVTQSSRYLVKRTGEKVFLECVQDMDHENMFWYRQDPGLGLRLIYFSYDVKMKEKGDIPEGYSVSREKKERFSLILESASTNQTSMYLCASTLKGDSYNEQFFGPGTRLTVL.

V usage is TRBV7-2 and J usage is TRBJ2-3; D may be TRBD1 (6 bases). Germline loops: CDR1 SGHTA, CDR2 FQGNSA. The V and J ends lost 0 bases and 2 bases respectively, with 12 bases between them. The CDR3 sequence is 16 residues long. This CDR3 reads CASSLAKTGYTDTQYF. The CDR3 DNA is TGTGCCAGCAGCTTAGCGAAGACAGGATACACAGATACGCAGTATTTT.

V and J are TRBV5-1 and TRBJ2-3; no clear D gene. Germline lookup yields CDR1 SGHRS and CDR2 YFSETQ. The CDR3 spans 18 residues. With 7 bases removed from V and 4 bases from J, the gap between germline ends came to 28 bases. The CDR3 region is CASCLTPWALRSADTQYF. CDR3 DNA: TGCGCCAGCTGCCTGACGCCCTGGGCCCTAAGGTCCGCAGATACGCAGTATTTT.

In nucleotides, the CDR3 is TGTGCCAGCAGGCTAGCGGGCTTCAATGAGCAGTTCTTC. It translates to CASRLAGFNEQFF. V and J are TRBV11-1 and TRBJ2-1, with TRBD2 matching 8 bases. CDR1 is SGHAT and CDR2 is FQDESV in the germline V gene (reference sequence). With V trimmed by 6 bases and J by 6 bases, 4 bases remained unmatched. This CDR3 comprises 13 residues. The variable domain in full, completed from reference TRBV11-1 and TRBJ2-1, reads EAEVAQSPRYKITEKSQAVAFWCDPISGHATLYWYRQILGQGPELLVQFQDESVVDDSQLPKDRFSAERLKGVDSTLKIQPAELGDSAMYLCASRLAGFNEQFFGPGTRLTVL.

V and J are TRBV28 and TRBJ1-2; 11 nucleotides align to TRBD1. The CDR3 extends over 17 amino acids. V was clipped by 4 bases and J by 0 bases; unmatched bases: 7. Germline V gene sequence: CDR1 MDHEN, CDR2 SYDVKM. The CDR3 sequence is CASSSGTGGTPNYGYTF. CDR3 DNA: TGTGCCAGCAGTTCCGGGACAGGGGGTACCCCTAACTATGGCTACACCTTC.

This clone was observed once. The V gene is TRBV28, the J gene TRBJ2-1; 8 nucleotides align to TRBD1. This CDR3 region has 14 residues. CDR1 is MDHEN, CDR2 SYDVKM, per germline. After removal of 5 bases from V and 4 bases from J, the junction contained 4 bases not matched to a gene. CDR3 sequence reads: CASSGTGFYNEQFF. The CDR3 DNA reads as TGTGCCAGCAGTGGGACAGGCTTTTACAATGAGCAGTTCTTC.

CDR3 amino acids: CASSTIGLGFPSSNQPQHF. In nucleotides, the CDR3 is TGTGCCAGTTCGACAATCGGACTGGGGTTCCCCAGTAGCAATCAGCCCCAGCATTTT. This chain connects TRBV19 to TRBJ1-5; D is uncertain. V gave up 8 bases and J gave up 0 bases, with 26 bases separating them. This CDR3 is 19 amino acids long. CDR1 and CDR2 (germline): LNHDA, SQIVND (reference sequence).

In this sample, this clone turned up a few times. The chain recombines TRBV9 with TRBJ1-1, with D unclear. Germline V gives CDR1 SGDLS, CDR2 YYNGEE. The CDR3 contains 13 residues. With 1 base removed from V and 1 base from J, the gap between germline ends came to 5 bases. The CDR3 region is CASSVSANTEAFF. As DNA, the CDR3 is TGTGCCAGCAGCGTAAGCGCGAACACTGAAGCTTTCTTT.

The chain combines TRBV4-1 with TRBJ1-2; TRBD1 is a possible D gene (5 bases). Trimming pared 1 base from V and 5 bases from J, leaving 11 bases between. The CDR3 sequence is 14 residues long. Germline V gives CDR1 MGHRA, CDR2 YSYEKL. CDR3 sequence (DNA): TGCGCCAGCAGCCAAGTCGCCCGGGGGTATGGCTACACCTTC. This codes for CASSQVARGYGYTF.

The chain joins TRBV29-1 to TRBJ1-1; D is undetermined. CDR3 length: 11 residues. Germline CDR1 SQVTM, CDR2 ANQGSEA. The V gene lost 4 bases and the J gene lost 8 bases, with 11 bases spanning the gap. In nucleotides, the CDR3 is TGCAGCGTTGTGCAGCTCAGGGAAGCTTTCTTT. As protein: CSVVQLREAFF.